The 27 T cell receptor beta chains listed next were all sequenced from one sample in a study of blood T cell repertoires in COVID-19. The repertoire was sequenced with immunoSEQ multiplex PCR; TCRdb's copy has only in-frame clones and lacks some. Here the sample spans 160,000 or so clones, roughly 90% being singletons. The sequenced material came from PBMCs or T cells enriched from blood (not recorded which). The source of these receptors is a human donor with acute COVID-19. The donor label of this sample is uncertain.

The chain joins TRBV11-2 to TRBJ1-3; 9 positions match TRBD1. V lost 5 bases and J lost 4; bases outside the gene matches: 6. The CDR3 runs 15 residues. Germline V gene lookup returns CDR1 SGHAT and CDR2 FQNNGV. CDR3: CASSPRTGDGNTIYF. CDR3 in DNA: TGTGCCAGCAGCCCGAGGACAGGGGACGGAAACACCATATATTTT.

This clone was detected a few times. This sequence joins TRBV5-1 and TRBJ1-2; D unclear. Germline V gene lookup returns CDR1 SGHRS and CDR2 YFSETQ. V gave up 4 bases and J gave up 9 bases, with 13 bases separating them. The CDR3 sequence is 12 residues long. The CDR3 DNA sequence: TGCGCCAGCAGCCCGGACTCCTTGAGCTACACCTTC. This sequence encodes CASSPDSLSYTF.

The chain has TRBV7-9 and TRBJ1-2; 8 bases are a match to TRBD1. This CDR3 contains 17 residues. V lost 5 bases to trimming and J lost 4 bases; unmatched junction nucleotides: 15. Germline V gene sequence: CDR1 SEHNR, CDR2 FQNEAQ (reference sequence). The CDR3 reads CASSPKIGDRGSYGYTF. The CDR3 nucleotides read TGTGCCAGCAGCCCTAAGATCGGAGACAGGGGAAGCTATGGCTACACCTTC.

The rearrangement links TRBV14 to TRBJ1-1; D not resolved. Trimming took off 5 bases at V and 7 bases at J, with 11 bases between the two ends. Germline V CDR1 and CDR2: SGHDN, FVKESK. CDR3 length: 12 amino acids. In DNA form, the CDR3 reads TGTGCCAGCAGCGTATGGGGAGGTGAAGCTTTCTTT. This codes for CASSVWGGEAFF.

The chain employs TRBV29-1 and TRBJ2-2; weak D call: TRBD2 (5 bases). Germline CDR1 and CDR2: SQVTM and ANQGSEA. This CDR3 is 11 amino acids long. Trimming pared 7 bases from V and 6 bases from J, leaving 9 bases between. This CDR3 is CSALEAGELFF. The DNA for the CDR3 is TGCAGCGCCCTGGAGGCCGGGGAGCTGTTTTTT.

As DNA, the CDR3 is TGTGCCAGCAGCCAAAATCTCCGGGAGAACACTGAAGCTTTCTTT. This translates into CASSQNLRENTEAFF. The chain is built from TRBV3-1 (or the pseudogene TRBV3-2) and TRBJ1-1; D not resolved. Germline V CDR1 and CDR2: LGHDT, YNNKEL (reference sequence). Trimming removed 2 bases at V and 1 base at J, with 11 bases between. The CDR3 length is 15 residues.

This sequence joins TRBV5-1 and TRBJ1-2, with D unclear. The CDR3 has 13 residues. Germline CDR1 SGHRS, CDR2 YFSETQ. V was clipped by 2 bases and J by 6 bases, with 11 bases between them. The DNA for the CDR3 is TGCGCCAGCAGCTTTGGTGTTGAGGATGGCTACACCTTC. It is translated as CASSFGVEDGYTF. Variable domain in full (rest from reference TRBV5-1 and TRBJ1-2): KAGVTQTPRYLIKTRGQQVTLSCSPISGHRSVSWYQQTPGQGLQFLFEYFSETQRNKGNFPGRFSGRQFSNSRSEMNVSTLELGDSALYLCASSFGVEDGYTFGSGTRLTVV.

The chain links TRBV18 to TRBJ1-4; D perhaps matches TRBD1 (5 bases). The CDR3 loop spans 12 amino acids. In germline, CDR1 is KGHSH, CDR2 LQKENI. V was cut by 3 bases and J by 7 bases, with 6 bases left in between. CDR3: CASSPRGEKLFF. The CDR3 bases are TGTGCCAGCTCACCTAGGGGTGAAAAACTGTTTTTT.

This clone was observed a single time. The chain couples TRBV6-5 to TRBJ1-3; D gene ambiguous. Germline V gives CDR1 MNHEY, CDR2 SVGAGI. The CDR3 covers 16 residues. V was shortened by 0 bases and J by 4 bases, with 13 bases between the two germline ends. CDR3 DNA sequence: TGTGCCAGCAGTTACTCGATCCGGAGGAACGGAAACACCATATATTTT. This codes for CASSYSIRRNGNTIYF.

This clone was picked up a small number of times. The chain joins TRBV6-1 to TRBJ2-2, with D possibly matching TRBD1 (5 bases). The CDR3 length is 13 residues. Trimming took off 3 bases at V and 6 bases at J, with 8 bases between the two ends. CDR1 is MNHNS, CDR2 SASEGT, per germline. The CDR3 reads CASSDQTAGELFF. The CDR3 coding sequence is TGTGCCAGCAGTGACCAGACAGCCGGGGAGCTGTTTTTT.

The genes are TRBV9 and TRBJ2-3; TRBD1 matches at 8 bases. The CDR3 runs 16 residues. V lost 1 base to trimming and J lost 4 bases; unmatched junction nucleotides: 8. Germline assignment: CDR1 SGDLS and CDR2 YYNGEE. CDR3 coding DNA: TGTGCCAGCAGCGTACAGGGGGCTAGAAGCGCAGATACGCAGTATTTT. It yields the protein CASSVQGARSADTQYF.

The CDR3 loop reads CASSLGGQPNEKLFF. In nucleotides, the CDR3 is TGTGCCAGCAGCTTAGGGGGACAGCCAAATGAAAAACTGTTTTTT. The chain recombines TRBV11-2 with TRBJ1-4; TRBD1 matches 7 bases. With 1 base clipped from V and 5 bases from J, the junction kept 4 bases outside the gene matches. Germline V gene sequence: CDR1 SGHAT, CDR2 FQNNGV. The CDR3 has 15 amino acids.

CDR3 nucleotide sequence: TGTGCCAGTAGTAAGGGACAGGGTTCGCTCGTAGGACCTGGAAACACCATATATTTT. Its protein product is CASSKGQGSLVGPGNTIYF. The chain is built from TRBV19 and TRBJ1-3; the match to TRBD1 covers 9 bases. CDR1 is LNHDA, CDR2 SQIVND, per germline (reference sequence). The CDR3 is 19 residues long. The V and J ends lost 4 bases and 2 bases, in that order; junction bases with no gene match: 15.

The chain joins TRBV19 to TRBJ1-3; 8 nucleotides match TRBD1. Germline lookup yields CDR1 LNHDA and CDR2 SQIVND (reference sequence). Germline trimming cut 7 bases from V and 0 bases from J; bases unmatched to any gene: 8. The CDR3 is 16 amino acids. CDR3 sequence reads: CASTGGGSSSGNTIYF. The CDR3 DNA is TGTGCCAGTACAGGGGGCGGGTCGAGCTCTGGAAACACCATATATTTT. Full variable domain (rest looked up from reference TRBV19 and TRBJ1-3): DGGITQSPKYLFRKEGQNVTLSCEQNLNHDAMYWYRQDPGQGLRLIYYSQIVNDFQKGDIAEGYSVSREKKESFPLTVTSAQKNPTAFYLCASTGGGSSSGNTIYFGEGSWLTVV.

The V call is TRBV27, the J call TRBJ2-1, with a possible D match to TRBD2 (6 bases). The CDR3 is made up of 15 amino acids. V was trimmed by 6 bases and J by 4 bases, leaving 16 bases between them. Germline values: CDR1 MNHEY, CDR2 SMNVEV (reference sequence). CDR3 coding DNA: TGTGCCAGCAGGTCCTGGGCGGGGCTATACAATGAGCAGTTCTTC. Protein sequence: CASRSWAGLYNEQFF.

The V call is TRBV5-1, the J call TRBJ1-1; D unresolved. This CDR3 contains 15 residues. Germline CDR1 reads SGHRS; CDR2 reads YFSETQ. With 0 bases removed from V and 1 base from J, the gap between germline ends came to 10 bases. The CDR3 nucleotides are TGCGCCAGCAGCTTGGTACGAGAGGGGAACACTGAAGCTTTCTTT. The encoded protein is CASSLVREGNTEAFF.

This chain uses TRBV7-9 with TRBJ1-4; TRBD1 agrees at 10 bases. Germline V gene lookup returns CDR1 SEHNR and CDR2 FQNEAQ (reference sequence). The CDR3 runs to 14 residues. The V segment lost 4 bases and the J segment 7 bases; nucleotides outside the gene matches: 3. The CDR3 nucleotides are TGTGCCAGCAGCTCGGGACAGGGGCCTGAAAAACTGTTTTTT. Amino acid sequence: CASSSGQGPEKLFF.

The CDR3 bases are TGTGCCAGCAGTTTATCGGGAGGGGCCCTGAACACTGAAGCTTTCTTT. Its protein is CASSLSGGALNTEAFF. The chain carries TRBV27 and TRBJ1-1, with D possibly matching TRBD1 (5 bases). The CDR3 extends over 16 amino acids. CDR1 and CDR2 (germline): MNHEY, SMNVEV (reference sequence). V was shortened by 0 bases and J by 0 bases, with 11 bases between the two germline ends.

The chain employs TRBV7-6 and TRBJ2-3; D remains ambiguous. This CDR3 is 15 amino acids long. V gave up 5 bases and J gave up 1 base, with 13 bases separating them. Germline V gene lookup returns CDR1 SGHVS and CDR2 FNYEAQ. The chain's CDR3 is CASSLSGLGTDTQYF. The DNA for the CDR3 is TGTGCCAGCAGCCTAAGTGGGCTGGGCACAGATACGCAGTATTTT.

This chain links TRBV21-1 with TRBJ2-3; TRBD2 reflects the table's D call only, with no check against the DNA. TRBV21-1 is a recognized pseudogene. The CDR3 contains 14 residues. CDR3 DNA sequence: TGTGCCAGCAGCATTGCCCTAAGAACAGATACGCAGTATTTT. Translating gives CASSIALRTDTQYF.

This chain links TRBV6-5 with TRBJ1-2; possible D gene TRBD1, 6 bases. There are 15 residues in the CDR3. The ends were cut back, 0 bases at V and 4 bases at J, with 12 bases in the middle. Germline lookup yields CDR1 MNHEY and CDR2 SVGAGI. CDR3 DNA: TGTGCCAGCAGTTACTCGGGCAGGGGAAGCTATGGCTACACCTTC. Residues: CASSYSGRGSYGYTF.

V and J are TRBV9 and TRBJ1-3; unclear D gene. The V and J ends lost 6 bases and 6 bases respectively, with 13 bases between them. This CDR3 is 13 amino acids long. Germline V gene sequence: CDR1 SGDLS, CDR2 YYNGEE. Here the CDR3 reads CASTPGEENTIYF. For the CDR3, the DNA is TGTGCCAGCACACCGGGTGAGGAAAACACCATATATTTT. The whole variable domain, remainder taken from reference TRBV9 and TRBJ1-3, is DSGVTQTPKHLITATGQRVTLRCSPRSGDLSVYWYQQSLDQGLQFLIQYYNGEERAKGNILERFSAQQFPDLHSELNLSSLELGDSALYFCASTPGEENTIYFGEGSWLTVV.

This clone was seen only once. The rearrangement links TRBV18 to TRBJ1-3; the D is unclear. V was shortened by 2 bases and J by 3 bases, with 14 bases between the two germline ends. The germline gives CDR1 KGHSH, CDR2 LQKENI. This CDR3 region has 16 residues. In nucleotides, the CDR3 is TGTGCCAGCTCACCAAAGTGGACGGGGTTTGGAAACACCATATATTTT. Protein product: CASSPKWTGFGNTIYF.

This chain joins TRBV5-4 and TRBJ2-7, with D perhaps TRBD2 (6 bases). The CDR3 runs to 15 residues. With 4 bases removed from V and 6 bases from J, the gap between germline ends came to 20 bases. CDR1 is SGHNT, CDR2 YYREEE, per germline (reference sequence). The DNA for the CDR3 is TGTGCCAGCAGCCGCCGGGGGACCGGGTTTTCCGAGCAGTACTTC. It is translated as CASSRRGTGFSEQYF.

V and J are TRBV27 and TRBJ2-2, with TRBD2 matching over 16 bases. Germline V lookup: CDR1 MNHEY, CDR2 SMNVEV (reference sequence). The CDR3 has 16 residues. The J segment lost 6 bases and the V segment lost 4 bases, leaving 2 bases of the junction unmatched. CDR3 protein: CASSWGLAGGPGELFF. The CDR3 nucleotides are TGTGCCAGCAGTTGGGGACTAGCGGGGGGGCCCGGGGAGCTGTTTTTT.

The CDR3 region is CASRGQGGEKLFF. The CDR3 DNA sequence: TGTGCCAGTAGGGGACAGGGTGGCGAAAAACTGTTTTTT. V usage is TRBV19 and J usage is TRBJ1-4; TRBD1 matches at 9 bases. The germline gives CDR1 LNHDA, CDR2 SQIVND (reference sequence). The V gene end was trimmed by 6 bases and the J gene end by 8 bases; junction bases not matched to a gene: 4. The CDR3 loop spans 13 amino acids.

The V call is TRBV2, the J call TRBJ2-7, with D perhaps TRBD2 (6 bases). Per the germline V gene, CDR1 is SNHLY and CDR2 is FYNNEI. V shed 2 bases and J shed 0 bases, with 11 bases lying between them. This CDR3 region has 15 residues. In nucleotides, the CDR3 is TGTGCCAGCAGTGAACGGCCTAGCGCCTCCTACGAGCAGTACTTC. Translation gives CASSERPSASYEQYF.